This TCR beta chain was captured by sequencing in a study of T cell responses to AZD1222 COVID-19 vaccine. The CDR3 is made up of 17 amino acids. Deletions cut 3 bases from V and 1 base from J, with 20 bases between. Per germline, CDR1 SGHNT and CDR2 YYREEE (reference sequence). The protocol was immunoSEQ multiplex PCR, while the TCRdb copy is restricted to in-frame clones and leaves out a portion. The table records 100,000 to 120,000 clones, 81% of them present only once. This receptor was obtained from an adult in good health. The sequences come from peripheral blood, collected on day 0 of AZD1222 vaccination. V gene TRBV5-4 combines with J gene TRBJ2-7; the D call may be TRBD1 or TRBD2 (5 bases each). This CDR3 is CASSSPFGERGSYEQYF. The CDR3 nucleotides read TGTGCCAGCAGCTCCCCTTTTGGGGAGAGGGGTTCCTACGAGCAGTACTTC.